The 6 T cell receptor beta chains listed next were all sequenced from one sample in a study of cytomegalovirus exposure and HLA in healthy donors. PCR used 60 Vbeta primers and 13 Jbeta primers. The method was immunoSEQ multiplex PCR; TCRdb's version includes in-frame clones alone and lacks a portion of them. The sample contains roughly 180,000 clones, 82% of which appear only once. Sequenced sample: PBMCs. These TCRs come from a middle-aged man in good health and CMV-seronegative.

The V call is TRBV30, the J call TRBJ2-3; 7 nucleotides agree with TRBD1. The ends lost 2 bases at V and 2 bases at J; junction bases unmatched: 10. Germline CDR1 and CDR2: GTSNPN and SVGIG (reference sequence). The CDR3 is 16 amino acids. This CDR3 reads CAWSTSPDRATDTQYF. CDR3 nucleotide sequence: TGTGCCTGGAGTACTTCCCCCGACAGGGCCACAGATACGCAGTATTTT.

V gene TRBV4-2 combines with J gene TRBJ2-2; D possibly corresponds to TRBD1 (6 bases). In germline, CDR1 is LGHNA, CDR2 YNFKEQ. Deletions cut 0 bases from V and 5 bases from J, with 10 bases between. The CDR3 has 15 residues. CDR3: CASSQDHQGTGELFF. The CDR3 coding sequence is TGTGCCAGCAGCCAAGATCATCAGGGGACCGGGGAGCTGTTTTTT.

This sequence joins TRBV6-1 and TRBJ2-2, with TRBD2 matching 14 bases. Germline V gives CDR1 MNHNS, CDR2 SASEGT. V was pared by 3 bases and J by 7 bases, with 13 bases of the junction left unmatched. The CDR3 consists of 19 residues. The CDR3 is CASSEQTSGRARRVGELFF. CDR3 bases: TGTGCCAGCAGTGAGCAGACTAGCGGGAGGGCCAGGAGGGTCGGGGAGCTGTTTTTT.

The chain employs TRBV28 and TRBJ2-7; TRBD1 matches at 8 bases. The CDR3 runs to 17 residues. V shed 7 bases, J shed 0 bases, and the junction held 14 bases outside the gene matches. Germline V gene data show CDR1 as MDHEN and CDR2 as SYDVKM. CDR3 in amino acids: CASTLPGQGVSSYEQYF. CDR3 bases: TGTGCCAGCACTCTCCCAGGACAGGGAGTCTCCTCCTACGAGCAGTACTTC. Combining the CDR3 with reference TRBV28 and TRBJ2-7 gives the whole variable domain DVKVTQSSRYLVKRTGEKVFLECVQDMDHENMFWYRQDPGLGLRLIYFSYDVKMKEKGDIPEGYSVSREKKERFSLILESASTNQTSMYLCASTLPGQGVSSYEQYFGPGTRLTVT.

This clone was seen more than once but under ten times. The chain has TRBV11-3 and TRBJ2-1; the D is unclear. The V gene lost 5 bases and the J gene lost 6 bases, with 8 bases spanning the gap. The CDR3 extends over 12 amino acids. CDR1 is SGHNT and CDR2 is YENEEA in the germline V gene. The CDR3, as DNA: TGTGCCAGCAGCCCGACATCCAATGAGCAGTTCTTC. Translating it yields CASSPTSNEQFF.

V and J are TRBV28 and TRBJ1-2; no clear D gene. The CDR3 consists of 12 residues. The germline V gene encodes CDR1 MDHEN and CDR2 SYDVKM. V lost 4 bases and J 7 bases, leaving 10 bases between the germline ends. The CDR3 protein is CASSSDSRGYTF. The CDR3 region has the DNA TGTGCCAGCAGTTCGGACTCTCGTGGCTACACCTTC.